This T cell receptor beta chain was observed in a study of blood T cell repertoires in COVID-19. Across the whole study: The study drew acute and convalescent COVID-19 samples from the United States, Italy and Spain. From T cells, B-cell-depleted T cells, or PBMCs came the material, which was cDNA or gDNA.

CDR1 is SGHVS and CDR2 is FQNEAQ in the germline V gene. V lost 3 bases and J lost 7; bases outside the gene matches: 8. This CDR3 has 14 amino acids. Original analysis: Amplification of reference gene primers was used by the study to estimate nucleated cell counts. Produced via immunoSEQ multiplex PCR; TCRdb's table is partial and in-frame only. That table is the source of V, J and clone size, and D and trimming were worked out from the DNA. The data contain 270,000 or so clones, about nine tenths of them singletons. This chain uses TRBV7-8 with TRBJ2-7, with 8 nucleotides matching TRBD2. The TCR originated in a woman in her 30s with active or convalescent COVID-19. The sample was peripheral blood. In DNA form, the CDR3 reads TGTGCCAGCAGCTTGGCGGGGGGTATTCAGGAGCAGTACTTC. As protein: CASSLAGGIQEQYF.